Listed here is a single T cell receptor beta chain. Assay: immunoSEQ multiplex PCR; the TCRdb copy retains only in-frame clones and omits some. The data hold around 150,000 clones, with around 82% observed a single time. This entry belongs to a study of blood T cell repertoires in COVID-19. The CDR3 extends over 13 amino acids. Trimming left V 4 bases short and J 7 bases short, with 16 bases between. CDR1 and CDR2 from the germline V gene are SQVTM and ANQGSEA. Sequences were obtained from peripheral blood. The receptor was derived from a middle-aged woman with COVID-19, enrolled during active disease. The gene calls are TRBV29-1 and TRBJ1-2; D is undetermined. The CDR3 sequence: CSVGFGQTGGYTF. The CDR3 DNA follows: TGCAGCGTTGGTTTTGGCCAGACGGGTGGCTACACCTTC.